This T cell receptor (beta chain) was profiled in a study of vaccination and CD4 T cells after COVID-19 (dated by TCRdb to between 2021 and 2024). With regard to the full study: Convalescent patients had a positive SARS-CoV-2 result on nasal swab PCR, and of these patients, nine had mild disease and one had severe disease. Six males and four females were included in the convalescent cohort, with two Hispanic individuals, seven Caucasians, two Asians and one multiracial person represented. Each participant got two doses of either the Pfizer-BioNTech BNT162b2 vaccine (n=8) or the Moderna mRNA-1273 vaccine (n=2). Post-COVID blood samples were collected from convalescent patients a median of around 100 days after diagnosis, with a range of about 30 to 180 days. The time from the second vaccine dose to post-vaccine blood sampling had a median of roughly 77 days and ranged from about 14 to 250 days. The cultures were stimulated with overlapping spike peptide pools from SARS-CoV-2 and from the common cold coronaviruses HCoV-NL63, HCoV-OC43 and HCoV-229E. In control cultures, a CEFX viral epitope pool was used as positive control, an HIV-1 Nef peptide pool was used as negative control, or no peptide was added. In 10 COVID-19 convalescent patients and 4 infection-naive healthy vaccine recipients, researchers compared the spike-specific CD4+ TCR repertoire from before mRNA vaccination with the repertoire from after. Points the paper makes about the study in general: The study included relatively few convalescent patients and did not analyze early timepoints after natural infection. Among the post-vaccine SARS-CoV-2-reactive clones in convalescent patients, a median approximately 90% showed up only after vaccination, which suggests vaccine-specific priming. Although the median number of SARS-CoV-2-reactive clonotypes went up from roughly 20 after infection to 30 to 45 after vaccination, the increase was not significant. Of the vaccine-specific clones in convalescent patients, 304 of 307, or nearly all, reacted only to SARS-CoV-2 spike and did not cross-react with common cold coronaviruses.

In the case of this clonotype: No cognate antigen has been identified for it. No per-base quality is available; no much larger clone lies one base away.

The treatment or condition tag for this specimen amounts to: approximately 11-day PBMC culture with coronavirus spike peptide pools or control peptides (ViraFEST assay). The study used the ViraFEST assay, which expanded antigen-specific T cells with peptide pools and then identified expanded clonotypes by TCR sequencing. Positive SARS-CoV-2 PCR tests in the convalescent patients dated from March to December 2020, before Alpha, Beta and Delta variants emerged in the United States. Each well held about 2 million PBMCs cultured in IMDM containing approximately 5.3% human AB serum and approximately 9.6 IU/ml IL-2, with roughly 9.2 ug/ml peptide pools added. Half of the culture medium was replaced with fresh IL-2-containing medium on days 3 and 7. Once the cells had been in culture for around 10 days, the EasySep CD4+ T cell isolation kit was used to isolate CD4+ T cells by negative selection. Ficoll-Paque Plus gradient centrifugation was used to isolate PBMCs from whole blood, and the isolated PBMCs were then either used fresh or cryopreserved at -140C. In general, triplicate wells were set up for every culture condition.

Including cysteine and phenylalanine, the CDR3 has 16 amino acids. The read is trimmed to its CDR3 DNA, 48 bases read in frame from base 1. From the germline V gene, CDR1 is MNHNS and CDR2 is SASEGT. Trimming takes 5 bases off V and 7 bases off J; junction bases not matched to a gene: 13. The library was prepared using PCR. TCR sequencing of DNA from cultured CD4+ T cells used the Oncomine TCR Beta short-read assay at the Johns Hopkins FTIC core. The QIAamp micro DNA kit was used to extract genomic DNA from the cultured CD4+ T cells. Oncomine TCR Beta libraries from cultured CD4+ T cells were pooled with unique dual indexes and sequenced on an Illumina iSeq 100. The paper's processing steps were these. Non-productive sequences were filtered out, and CDR3s that did not start with C, did not end with F or W, or were shorter than 7 amino acids were discarded. The MANAFEST web application was used to identify antigen-specific clonotypes by comparing peptide-stimulated wells against reference wells and other culture wells. For a clone to be called positive, the clone needed an FDR below 0.05, an odds ratio above 5, and a productive frequency above 0.1% in at least two of three replicate wells. A clonotype counted as cross-reactive if it showed significant expansion both in the SARS-CoV-2 spike wells and in at least one common cold coronavirus spike condition. Similarity between CDR3 sequences was evaluated in R version 3.6.1 using Levenshtein distances (stringdist) and unrooted phylogenetic trees (ape). TCRdb passed the public sequencing reads through fastp at Q25 and MiXCR, retaining productive beta sequences. Each entry merges the rows of one CDR3 protein and shows their most common DNA and genes. TCRdb's processing, not the authors' own work, is the source of the V and J calls. The sample includes about 15,000 distinct CDR3 sequences, with 55% to 85% observed a single time. Around a sixth of the sample is in the top ten clones.

The source material was CD4+ T cells from blood, cultured in vitro. This receptor was obtained from a human donor who had recovered from COVID-19. Recombination connected TRBV6-1 to TRBJ1-5, and TRBD1 matches 8 of the central bases. The DNA sequence is given as TGTGCCAGCAGTATACAAAGGACAGGGCTGAAGCAGCCCCAGCATTTT. This is translated as CASSIQRTGLKQPQHF.